This TCR beta chain was identified in a study of blood T cells in healthy people across ages. Study at large: Capture via template switching afforded approximately one barcoded beta molecule per two T cells. Study results and limitations: The study regarded diversity estimates from one million T cells as underestimates. Per million T cells, the diversity of TCR beta decreased roughly linearly as age advanced.

The CDR3 is 14 residues long. Trimming pared 0 bases from V and 4 bases from J, leaving 9 bases between. Germline V gene data show CDR1 as SGHDT and CDR2 as YYEEEE. Then a second PCR, running roughly 6 to 12 cycles, was carried out with a sample-barcoded 5' primer and a J-beta primer mix. TCRdb re-analysed the 5' RACE reads in MiXCR, keeping a single row per CDR3 protein. Of approximately 700,000 distinct CDR3 sequences listed, less than 40% are singletons. This clonotype was counted at least ten times. Its antigen remains unidentified. Sample donors were healthy Caucasian individuals that came from Russia, aged roughly 6 to 100.

Sequenced input: blood. The TCR sequence derives from a woman aged 80 or older in good health. The chain recombines TRBV5-6 with TRBJ2-3; no reliable D call. The CDR3 DNA reads TGTGCCAGCAGCTTGGGACTGGAAGCAGATACGCAGTATTTT. Encoded protein: CASSLGLEADTQYF.